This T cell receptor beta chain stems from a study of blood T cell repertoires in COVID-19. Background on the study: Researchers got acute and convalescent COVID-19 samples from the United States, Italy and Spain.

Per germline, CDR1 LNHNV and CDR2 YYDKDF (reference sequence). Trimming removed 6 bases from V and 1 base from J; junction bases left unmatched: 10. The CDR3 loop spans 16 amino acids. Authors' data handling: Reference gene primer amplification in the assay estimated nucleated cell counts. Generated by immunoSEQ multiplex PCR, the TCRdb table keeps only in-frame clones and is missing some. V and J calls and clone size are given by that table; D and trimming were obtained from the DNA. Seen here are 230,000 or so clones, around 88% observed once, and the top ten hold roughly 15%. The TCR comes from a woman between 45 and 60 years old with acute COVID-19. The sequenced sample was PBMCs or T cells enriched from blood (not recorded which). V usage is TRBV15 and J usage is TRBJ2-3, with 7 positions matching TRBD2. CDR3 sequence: CATRRLGGVGTDTQYF. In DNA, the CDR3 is TGTGCCACCAGGAGGCTGGGAGGGGTTGGCACAGATACGCAGTATTTT.